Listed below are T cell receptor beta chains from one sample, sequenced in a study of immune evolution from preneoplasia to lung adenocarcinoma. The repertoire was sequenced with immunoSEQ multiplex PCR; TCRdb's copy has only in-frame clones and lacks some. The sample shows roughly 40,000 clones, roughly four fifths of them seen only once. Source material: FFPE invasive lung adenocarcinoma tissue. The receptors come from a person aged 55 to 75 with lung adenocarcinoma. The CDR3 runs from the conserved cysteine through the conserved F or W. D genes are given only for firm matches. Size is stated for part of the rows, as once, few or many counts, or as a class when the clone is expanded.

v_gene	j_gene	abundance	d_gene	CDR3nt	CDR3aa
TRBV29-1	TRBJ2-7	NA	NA	TGCAGCGTCCAAGGGCTCCCCTCGGGCGAGCAGTACTTC	CSVQGLPSGEQYF
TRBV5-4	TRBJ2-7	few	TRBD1	TGTGCCAGCAGCTTATCACAGGGGACCCACGAGCAGTACTTC	CASSLSQGTHEQYF
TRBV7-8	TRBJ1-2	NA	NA	TGTGCCAGCAGCTTAACCAGGGCCGACGGCTACACCTTC	CASSLTRADGYTF
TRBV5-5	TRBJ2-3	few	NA	TGTGCCAGCAGCTCGTCCAGTAGCACAGATACGCAGTATTTT	CASSSSSSTDTQYF
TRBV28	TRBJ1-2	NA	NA	TGTGCCAGCAGTTTAACAGGCCCGATCTATGGCTACACCTTC	CASSLTGPIYGYTF
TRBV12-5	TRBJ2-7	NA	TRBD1	TGTGCTAGTGGTTTGGGACAGGGGAAGGACGAGCAGTACTTC	CASGLGQGKDEQYF
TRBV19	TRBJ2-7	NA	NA	TGTGCCAGTAGCCTCAGGGGCGGGTTCAACTACGAGCAGTACTTC	CASSLRGGFNYEQYF
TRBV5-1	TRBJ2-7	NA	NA	TGCGCCAGCAGCTTGACAGTAAATACCTACGAGCAGTACTTC	CASSLTVNTYEQYF
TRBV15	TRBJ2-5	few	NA	TGTGCCACCAGCGTCGGTAGGGAGGAGACCCAGTACTTC	CATSVGREETQYF
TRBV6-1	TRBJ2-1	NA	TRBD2	TGTGCCAGCATCGCGGGAGAGAACTACAATGAGCAGTTCTTC	CASIAGENYNEQFF
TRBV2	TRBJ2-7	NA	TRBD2	TGTGCCAGCAGTGTCTTCGCGGGAGCCTACGAGCAGTACTTC	CASSVFAGAYEQYF
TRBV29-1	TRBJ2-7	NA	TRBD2	TGCAGCGTTGAAGTCCTAGCGGGGTTCTACGAGCAGTACTTC	CSVEVLAGFYEQYF
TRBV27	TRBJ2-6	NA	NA	TGTGCCAGCAGCCCCCGGAGGTTTGGCTTTTCTGGGGCCAACGTCCTGACTTTC	CASSPRRFGFSGANVLTF
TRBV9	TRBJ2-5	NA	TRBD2	TGTGCCAGCAGCCCCGGACTAGCGGGAGTCGAGACCCAGTACTTC	CASSPGLAGVETQYF
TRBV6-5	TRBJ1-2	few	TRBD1	TGTGCCAGCAGACGGGGACAGATCTATGGCTACACCTTC	CASRRGQIYGYTF
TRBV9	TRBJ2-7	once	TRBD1	TGTGCCAGCAGCGTAGGGGGGACAGGGTGGTACGAGCAGTACTTC	CASSVGGTGWYEQYF
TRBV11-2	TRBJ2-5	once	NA	TGTGCCAGCAGCTTAACGAGGACGGGGAGACAAGAGACCCAGTACTTC	CASSLTRTGRQETQYF
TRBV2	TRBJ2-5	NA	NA	TGTGCCAGCAGTCCTCGGGAGACCCAGTACTTC	CASSPRETQYF
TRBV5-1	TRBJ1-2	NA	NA	TGCGCCAGCAGCTTGGATGCAGTCGGAGGCTACACCTTC	CASSLDAVGGYTF
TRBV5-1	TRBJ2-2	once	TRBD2	TGCGCCAGCAGCCCCGGGACTAGCGCCGATCTAGCCGGGGAGCTGTTTTTT	CASSPGTSADLAGELFF
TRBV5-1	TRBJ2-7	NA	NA	TGCGCCAGCAGCTTGGTCCCATCGCCTGACGAGCAGTACTTC	CASSLVPSPDEQYF
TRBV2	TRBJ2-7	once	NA	TGTGCCAGCAGTGGGGAGACAGAACTCTACGAGCAGTACTTC	CASSGETELYEQYF
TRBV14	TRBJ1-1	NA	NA	TGTGCCAGCAGCTTACGGGGGTTGGGAACGAACACTGAAGCTTTCTTT	CASSLRGLGTNTEAFF
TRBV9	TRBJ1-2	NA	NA	TGTGCCAGCAGCGCCGAACAGCGGATGGGCTACACCTTC	CASSAEQRMGYTF
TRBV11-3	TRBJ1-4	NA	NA	TGTGCCAGCAGCTCCACGGTAAATGAAAAACTGTTTTTT	CASSSTVNEKLFF